The rows below give T cell receptor beta chains drawn from one sample of a study of OX40 agonist ivuxolimab in advanced cancers. Only in-frame clones appear in the TCRdb table, and some are missing; sequencing was by immunoSEQ multiplex PCR. The data hold 95,000 to 100,000 clones, with about 80% observed a single time. Here the sequenced sample was CD4+ or CD8+ T cells sorted from blood, taken in a trial of the OX40 agonist ivuxolimab. These receptors were obtained from an adult with an advanced solid tumor such as melanoma, head and neck, liver or kidney cancer. Each CDR3 is given with its conserved first and last residue. D genes are given only for firm matches. For some rows the clone size is stated as once, few or many, or as a class when expanded; others skip it.

V	D	J	size	CDR3	DNA
TRBV5-5	TRBD1	TRBJ2-1	-	CASSRDSSYNEQFF	TGTGCCAGCAGCCGGGACAGCTCCTACAATGAGCAGTTCTTC
TRBV10-1	-	TRBJ2-3	few	CASSAVTSPDTQYF	TGCGCCAGCAGTGCTGTGACTAGTCCAGATACGCAGTATTTT
TRBV5-8	-	TRBJ2-1	few	CASSLVWGAGEQFF	TGTGCCAGCAGCTTGGTATGGGGAGCAGGCGAGCAGTTCTTC
TRBV7-8	-	TRBJ1-1	-	CASSSVVGMNTEAFF	TGTGCCAGCAGCTCAGTTGTGGGGATGAACACTGAAGCTTTCTTT
TRBV7-2	TRBD1	TRBJ1-2	-	CASSPDSGTGRNYGYTF	TGTGCCAGCAGCCCTGACTCCGGGACAGGGAGGAACTATGGCTACACCTTC
TRBV6-5	-	TRBJ1-5	-	CASSPHGSNQPQHF	TGTGCCAGCAGTCCTCACGGTAGCAATCAGCCCCAGCATTTT
TRBV2	-	TRBJ2-3	-	CASRTTDTQYF	TGTGCCAGCAGGACCACAGATACGCAGTATTTT
TRBV19	-	TRBJ1-3	few	CASSIYSLRGNTIYF	TGTGCCAGTAGTATATACTCGCTGCGAGGGAACACCATATATTTT
TRBV7-3	TRBD1	TRBJ2-2	-	CASSTDRGRGVGELFF	TGTGCCAGCAGCACCGACAGGGGGCGCGGGGTCGGGGAGCTGTTTTTT
TRBV18	-	TRBJ1-4	-	CASSPPGGVDEKLFF	TGTGCCAGCTCACCACCCGGCGGGGTCGACGAAAAACTGTTTTTT
TRBV18	-	TRBJ2-3	-	CASSPDNTDTQYF	TGTGCCAGCTCACCAGACAATACAGATACGCAGTATTTT
TRBV18	TRBD1	TRBJ2-7	-	CASSPGTGSYEQYF	TGTGCCAGCTCACCTGGGACAGGATCCTACGAGCAGTACTTC
TRBV6-5	-	TRBJ1-2	-	CAAQDLANYGYTF	TGTGCCGCACAAGACCTAGCTAACTATGGCTACACCTTC
TRBV2	TRBD1	TRBJ2-5	-	CASGGLAGTGKETQYF	TGTGCCAGCGGGGGGCTCGCCGGGACAGGGAAAGAGACCCAGTACTTC
TRBV7-3	TRBD2	TRBJ2-3	once	CASSLSGGRGRPDTQYF	TGTGCCAGCAGCTTAAGCGGGGGGCGAGGGCGCCCAGATACGCAGTATTTT
TRBV6-1	-	TRBJ2-2	-	CASSEFPVGLPNTGELFF	TGTGCCAGCAGTGAATTTCCAGTGGGACTTCCGAACACCGGGGAGCTGTTTTTT
TRBV5-1	TRBD1	TRBJ2-7	-	CASSLGRQGINEQYF	TGCGCCAGCAGCTTGGGGCGACAGGGGATCAACGAGCAGTACTTC
TRBV5-1	-	TRBJ2-1	-	CASSLGPLDSYNEQFF	TGCGCCAGCAGCCTAGGGCCACTTGACTCCTACAATGAGCAGTTCTTC
TRBV15	-	TRBJ2-1	-	CATPGGNEQFF	TGTGCCACCCCCGGGGGCAATGAGCAGTTCTTC
TRBV6-1	-	TRBJ2-2	few	CASTRTDTNTGELFF	TGTGCCAGCACCAGGACGGATACGAACACCGGGGAGCTGTTTTTT
TRBV6-1	TRBD2	TRBJ2-3	-	CASSEGLAGNTQYF	TGTGCCAGCAGTGAAGGGCTAGCGGGGAATACGCAGTATTTT
TRBV4-3	TRBD2	TRBJ2-1	-	CASSLRLAGGEQFF	TGCGCCAGCAGCTTGCGACTAGCGGGGGGTGAGCAGTTCTTC
TRBV4-1	TRBD1	TRBJ1-5	-	CASSQEPTGAGQPQHF	TGCGCCAGCAGCCAAGAGCCGACAGGGGCGGGTCAGCCCCAGCATTTT
TRBV5-4	TRBD1	TRBJ2-7	-	CASSPDRGLSYEQYF	TGTGCCAGCAGCCCGGACAGGGGACTCTCCTACGAGCAGTACTTC
TRBV13	TRBD2	TRBJ2-3	-	CASSPRLAGIDTQYF	TGTGCCAGCAGCCCCAGACTAGCGGGTATAGATACGCAGTATTTT
TRBV5-1	-	TRBJ2-3	-	CASSLTARTDTQYF	TGCGCCAGCAGCTTGACGGCCCGCACAGATACGCAGTATTTT
TRBV4-1	TRBD2	TRBJ2-1	once	CASSQSGSSYNEQFF	TGCGCCAGCAGTCAGAGCGGGAGCTCCTACAATGAGCAGTTCTTC
TRBV28	-	TRBJ2-1	few	CASSPHGPGRVGQFF	TGTGCCAGCAGTCCCCATGGGCCAGGGCGAGTGGGGCAGTTCTTC
TRBV4-3	-	TRBJ1-5	-	CASSQDGGIGNQPQHF	TGCGCCAGCAGCCAAGATGGGGGAATAGGCAATCAGCCCCAGCATTTT
TRBV7-2	TRBD1	TRBJ2-7	once	CASSPRDSAVEQYF	TGTGCCAGCAGCCCGAGGGACAGTGCAGTAGAGCAGTACTTC
TRBV7-8	TRBD1	TRBJ2-7	-	CASSNRQGLGYF	TGTGCCAGCAGCAACAGACAGGGATTGGGATACTTC
TRBV7-8	-	TRBJ1-5	-	CASSLAGGGNQPQHF	TGTGCCAGCAGCTTAGCTGGAGGAGGCAATCAGCCCCAGCATTTT
TRBV11-3	-	TRBJ2-1	-	CASSLSRVNNEQFF	TGTGCCAGCAGCTTAAGCAGGGTAAACAATGAGCAGTTCTTC
TRBV5-5	-	TRBJ1-5	-	CASSLGTGTQHF	TGTGCCAGCAGCTTGGGAACAGGGACCCAGCATTTT
TRBV7-2	TRBD2	TRBJ2-2	-	CASPGGLVGELFF	TGTGCCAGCCCGGGGGGGCTGGTCGGGGAGCTGTTTTTT
TRBV7-9	-	TRBJ2-1	-	CASSGWGSGEDNEQFF	TGTGCCAGCAGCGGGTGGGGCTCGGGGGAAGACAATGAGCAGTTCTTC
TRBV28	-	TRBJ1-3	few	CASNSGNTIYF	TGTGCCAGCAATTCTGGAAACACCATATATTTT
TRBV7-2	-	TRBJ2-7	-	CASRTSESYEQYF	TGTGCCAGCCGAACCTCCGAGTCCTACGAGCAGTACTTC
TRBV5-1	-	TRBJ2-5	-	CASSFSSFQETQYF	TGCGCCAGCAGCTTTTCCAGCTTCCAAGAGACCCAGTACTTC
TRBV6-6	-	TRBJ1-3	-	CASSYSAGGNTIYF	TGTGCCAGCAGTTACTCGGCCGGAGGAAACACCATATATTTT
TRBV4-3	-	TRBJ2-1	-	CASSPDSPYGGSYNEQFF	TGCGCCAGCAGCCCAGACTCCCCATACGGGGGCTCCTACAATGAGCAGTTCTTC
TRBV28	-	TRBJ1-5	-	CASTHTGNQPQHF	TGTGCCAGCACCCATACAGGGAATCAGCCCCAGCATTTT
TRBV6-4	-	TRBJ1-1	-	CASSRTDRHTEAFF	TGTGCCAGCAGCCGAACAGACAGACACACTGAAGCTTTCTTT